The 18 T cell receptor beta chains below were found in one sample sequenced in a study of control samples from healthy donors and cancer patients. Libraries were prepared by immunoSEQ multiplex PCR; TCRdb keeps only in-frame clonotypes and omits some of them. Of fewer than 90,000 clones in the sample, roughly 90% were seen once. The sample consisted of PBMCs. These receptors came from a woman aged 55-75 years with head and neck cancer.

The chain links TRBV5-1 to TRBJ2-3, with D tentatively TRBD1 (7 bases). The V gene's germline CDR1 is SGHRS and CDR2 YFSETQ. Trimming removed 4 bases at V and 2 bases at J, with 17 bases between. This CDR3 spans 16 amino acids. The CDR3 region has the DNA TGCGCCAGCAGCGTGCCCCGGGGGACAGACACAGATACGCAGTATTTT. Translation: CASSVPRGTDTDTQYF.

The V gene is TRBV2, the J gene TRBJ2-3, with 10 bases identical to TRBD2. With 4 bases clipped from V and 1 base from J, the junction kept 14 bases outside the gene matches. CDR3 length: 19 residues. Germline CDR1 reads SNHLY; CDR2 reads FYNNEI. CDR3 DNA: TGTGCCAGCAGTGCCCTAAAGAGAACCGGGACTAGCGGCACAGATACGCAGTATTTT. Translating it yields CASSALKRTGTSGTDTQYF. The full variable domain, rest sourced from reference TRBV2 and TRBJ2-3, is EPEVTQTPSHQVTQMGQEVILRCVPISNHLYFYWYRQILGQKVEFLVSFYNNEISEKSEIFDDQFSVERPDGSNFTLKIRSTKLEDSAMYFCASSALKRTGTSGTDTQYFGPGTRLTVL.

V is TRBV27 and J is TRBJ2-2; 8 bases are shared with TRBD2. V was pared by 3 bases and J by 6 bases, with 9 bases of the junction left unmatched. The CDR3 totals 16 residues. The germline V gene has CDR1 MNHEY and CDR2 SMNVEV (reference sequence). The CDR3 bases are TGTGCCAGCAGTTTGTCCGGGACTAGTTCCGCCGGGGAGCTGTTTTTT. Amino acid sequence: CASSLSGTSSAGELFF.

The chain joins TRBV30 to TRBJ1-5, with a possible D match to TRBD1 (6 bases). V gave up 1 base and J gave up 5 bases, with 6 bases separating them. The germline CDR1 and CDR2 sequences are GTSNPN and SVGIG (reference sequence). This CDR3 has 12 amino acids. This chain's CDR3 is CAWSEGDQPQHF. The CDR3, as DNA: TGTGCCTGGAGTGAGGGGGATCAGCCCCAGCATTTT.

The chain employs TRBV30 and TRBJ2-1; D ambiguous. Germline V lookup: CDR1 GTSNPN, CDR2 SVGIG (reference sequence). The V end lost 2 bases, the J end lost 15 bases, and 20 bases lay between the germline ends. The CDR3 is 13 amino acids. DNA for the CDR3: TGTGCCTGGAGTCAAACCACTGGCCCTCACCGGTTCTTC. As protein: CAWSQTTGPHRFF.

The chain links TRBV7-9 to TRBJ2-1; D tentatively fits TRBD1 or TRBD2 (5 bases each). V lost 2 bases, J lost 6 bases, and 11 bases lay in between. CDR1 and CDR2 (germline): SEHNR, FQNEAQ (reference sequence). CDR3 length equals 14 residues. The CDR3 sequence is CASSLSGTFNEQFF. DNA of the CDR3: TGTGCCAGCAGCTTATCCGGGACCTTCAATGAGCAGTTCTTC.

This sequence joins TRBV3-1 (or the pseudogene TRBV3-2) and TRBJ1-2; tentatively, D is TRBD1 (5 bases). Germline lookup yields CDR1 LGHDT and CDR2 YNNKEL (reference sequence). V was clipped by 0 bases and J by 8 bases, with 10 bases between them. The CDR3 contains 13 residues. The CDR3 sequence is CASSQDWQGGYTF. The CDR3 DNA is TGTGCCAGCAGCCAAGATTGGCAGGGAGGCTACACCTTC.

In its sample, this clone was seen a few times. The chain combines TRBV7-9 with TRBJ1-1, with D hard to call. V lost 1 base, J lost 4 bases, and 10 bases lay in between. The CDR3 runs 14 residues. Germline V gene lookup returns CDR1 SEHNR and CDR2 FQNEAQ (reference sequence). The CDR3 coding sequence is TGTGCCAGCAGCTTAGGTATCGAGCGCACTGAAGCTTTCTTT. Its translation: CASSLGIERTEAFF.

The gene calls are TRBV5-4 and TRBJ2-7; D is perhaps TRBD2 (7 bases). V lost 0 bases and J lost 3, with 13 bases in between. Germline values: CDR1 SGHNT, CDR2 YYREEE (reference sequence). The CDR3 spans 15 residues. CDR3 protein: CASSLGGGSDYEQYF. DNA for the CDR3: TGTGCCAGCAGCTTGGGCGGGGGCTCCGACTACGAGCAGTACTTC.

The chain recombines TRBV24-1 with TRBJ2-2, with 9 bases identical to TRBD1. With V trimmed by 4 bases and J by 7 bases, 9 bases remained unmatched. Germline loops: CDR1 KGHDR, CDR2 SFDVKD. The length of the CDR3 is 16 residues. The CDR3 nucleotides are TGTGCCACCAGTGACCATAGGACAGGGGAGGTCGGGGAGCTGTTTTTT. Its protein product is CATSDHRTGEVGELFF.

This clone was picked up one time. J is TRBJ2-2 and V is TRBV5-4, with TRBD2 as a possible D gene (5 bases). This CDR3 comprises 15 residues. CDR1 is SGHNT, CDR2 YYREEE, per germline (reference sequence). V lost 0 bases and J 4 bases, leaving 10 bases between the germline ends. The CDR3 sequence: CASSLDLRATGELFF. Written as DNA, the CDR3 is TGTGCCAGCAGCTTGGACTTGAGGGCCACCGGGGAGCTGTTTTTT. The whole variable domain, filled in from reference TRBV5-4 and TRBJ2-2, reads ETGVTQSPTHLIKTRGQQVTLRCSSQSGHNTVSWYQQALGQGPQFIFQYYREEENGRGNFPPRFSGLQFPNYSSELNVNALELDDSALYLCASSLDLRATGELFFGEGSRLTVL.

This chain links TRBV19 with TRBJ1-5, with 7 bases fitting TRBD1. The CDR3 is 18 amino acids. The germline V gene has CDR1 LNHDA and CDR2 SQIVND (reference sequence). Trimming removed 3 bases from V and 2 bases from J; junction bases left unmatched: 13. The CDR3 coding sequence is TGTGCCAGTAGTATCGACAGGGTGATGACTCGGGGCAATCAGCCCCAGCATTTT. Translation gives CASSIDRVMTRGNQPQHF.

The V call is TRBV25-1, the J call TRBJ2-1; D is possibly TRBD1 (6 bases). CDR3 size: 14 residues. Germline assignment: CDR1 MGHDK and CDR2 SYGVNS. V lost 9 bases to trimming and J lost 8 bases, with 20 bases between them. The CDR3 region is CASQVRDTSYEQFF. CDR3 bases: TGTGCCAGTCAAGTCCGGGACACCAGTTATGAGCAGTTCTTC.

The chain has TRBV5-4 and TRBJ1-2; no definite D call. CDR1 and CDR2 (germline): SGHNT, YYREEE (reference sequence). V was clipped by 4 bases and J by 5 bases, with 9 bases between them. The CDR3 is made up of 12 amino acids. The CDR3 here is CASSRSGYGYTF. The DNA of the CDR3 is TGTGCCAGCAGCCGGTCCGGGTATGGCTACACCTTC.

This chain uses TRBV11-3 with TRBJ2-3; D perhaps matches TRBD1 (6 bases). This CDR3 has 14 residues. The V gene lost 5 bases and the J gene lost 2 bases, with 11 bases spanning the gap. CDR1 and CDR2 (germline): SGHNT, YENEEA. The CDR3 reads CASSPGDPTDTQYF. In nucleotides, the CDR3 is TGTGCCAGCAGCCCAGGGGACCCCACAGATACGCAGTATTTT.

The chain recombines TRBV27 with TRBJ1-2, with a weak D call TRBD1 (5 bases). Germline CDR1 reads MNHEY; CDR2 reads SMNVEV (reference sequence). Trimming removed 2 bases from V and 4 bases from J, with 8 bases in between. This CDR3 region has 13 residues. The CDR3 sequence is CASSLEGTYGYTF. CDR3 bases: TGTGCCAGCAGTTTAGAAGGGACCTATGGCTACACCTTC.

The chain has TRBV3-1 (or the pseudogene TRBV3-2) and TRBJ2-1; D is perhaps TRBD2 (6 bases). The CDR3 extends over 17 amino acids. The V and J ends lost 0 bases and 2 bases respectively, with 14 bases between them. Germline assignment: CDR1 LGHDT and CDR2 YNNKEL (reference sequence). The CDR3 protein is CASSQERRGAPYNEQFF. The CDR3 coding sequence is TGTGCCAGCAGCCAAGAAAGGAGGGGAGCTCCCTACAATGAGCAGTTCTTC.

The gene calls are TRBV27 and TRBJ2-7; D is uncertain. The CDR3 has 13 residues. Between the trimmed V and J ends, which lost 3 bases and 0 bases, there was a span of 6 bases. CDR1 is MNHEY and CDR2 is SMNVEV in the germline V gene (reference sequence). The DNA of the CDR3 is TGTGCCAGCAGTTTTGGTCACTCCTACGAGCAGTACTTC. As protein: CASSFGHSYEQYF.